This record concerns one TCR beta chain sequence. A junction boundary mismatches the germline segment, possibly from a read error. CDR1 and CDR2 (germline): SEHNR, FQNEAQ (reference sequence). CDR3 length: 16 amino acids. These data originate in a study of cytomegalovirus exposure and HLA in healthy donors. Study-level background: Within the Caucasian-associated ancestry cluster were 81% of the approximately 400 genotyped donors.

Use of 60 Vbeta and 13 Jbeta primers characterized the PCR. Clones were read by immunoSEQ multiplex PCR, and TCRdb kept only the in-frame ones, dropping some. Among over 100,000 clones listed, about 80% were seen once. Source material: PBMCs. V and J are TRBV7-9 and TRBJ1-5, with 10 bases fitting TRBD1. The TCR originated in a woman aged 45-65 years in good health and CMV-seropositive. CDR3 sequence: CSSSSSGTGANQPQHF. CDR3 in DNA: TGTTCCAGCAGCTCTTCCGGGACAGGGGCCAATCAGCCCCAGCATTTT.